This TCR beta chain was recovered during a study of blood T cells in healthy people across ages. General study results and limits: Per million T cells, TCR beta diversity dropped roughly linearly as age increased.

As for this clonotype: Its target is not known.

Through a sample-barcoded 5' primer and a J-beta primer mix, a second PCR was run for about 6 to 11 cycles. Every individual sample yielded 3 million or more paired-end reads (each containing CDR3). One entry per CDR3 protein results from TCRdb running MiXCR on the 5' RACE reads. The sample yields about 1.4 million distinct CDR3 sequences, 55% to 75% seen once. The sample consisted of blood. The sequence came from a man between 18 and 29 years old in good health.

The CDR3 DNA sequence: TGTGCCAGCAGTTACAAAAGACTAGTAGCAGATGAGACCCAGTACTTC. This sequence encodes CASSYKRLVADETQYF. The chain recombines TRBV6-2 or TRBV6-3 with TRBJ2-5, with D tentatively TRBD2 (6 bases). Trimming left V 2 bases short and J 5 bases short, with 18 bases between. The germline V gene has CDR1 MNHEY and CDR2 SVGEGT. The CDR3 has 16 residues.